This T cell receptor (beta chain) was sequenced in a study of T cell changes during pregnancy in multiple sclerosis. V was pared by 3 bases and J by 2 bases, with 7 bases of the junction left unmatched. This CDR3 region has 16 residues. CDR1 MDHEN and CDR2 SYDVKM come from the germline V gene. Generated by immunoSEQ multiplex PCR, the TCRdb table keeps only in-frame clones and is missing some. This table holds 90,000 or so clones, less than 95% found once. The TCR sequence derives from a female donor with multiple sclerosis, enrolled in a pregnancy study. The sample here was peripheral blood, taken before pregnancy. This rearrangement joins TRBV28 to TRBJ1-5, with 7 bases aligning to TRBD1. The CDR3, as DNA: TGTGCCAGCAGTTTGGAAGCAGGGGGGCGCAATCAGCCCCAGCATTTT. Residues: CASSLEAGGRNQPQHF.